This entry lists 11 T cell receptor beta chains sequenced from one sample in a study of T cells after yellow fever vaccination. Each CDR3 protein is one row after TCRdb ran MiXCR on the 5' RACE reads. The repertoire holds some 220,000 distinct CDR3 sequences, with approximately 3% as singletons. The starting material was CD4+ T cells sorted from PBMCs, obtained 10 days after the yellow fever booster vaccination. All receptors come from a man between 18 and 29 years old who received the YFV17D yellow fever vaccine.

The table lists this clonotype with many counts. V and J are TRBV18 and TRBJ1-6; 7 bases align to TRBD1. V was clipped by 4 bases and J by 3 bases; unmatched bases: 12. The CDR3 sequence is 18 residues long. The germline V gene has CDR1 KGHSH and CDR2 LQKENI. The DNA of the CDR3 is TGTGCCAGCTCACTTGCTGACCAGACAGGGATCTATAATTCACCCCTCCACTTT. Protein: CASSLADQTGIYNSPLHF.

This clonotype was detected a few times. The chain employs TRBV6-2 or TRBV6-3 and TRBJ1-5, with no clear D. Trimming stripped 9 bases from V and 5 bases from J, with 14 bases between. In germline, CDR1 is MNHEY, CDR2 SVGEGT. This CDR3 contains 13 residues. This chain's CDR3 is CASSSNSYQPQHF. CDR3 DNA sequence: TGTGCCAGTAGTAGTAACAGTTATCAGCCCCAGCATTTT.

This clonotype appeared a few times. V and J are TRBV6-2 or TRBV6-3 and TRBJ2-1; D is possibly TRBD1 (5 bases). CDR1 and CDR2 (germline): MNHEY, SVGEGT. The CDR3 runs to 15 residues. Trimming shortened V by 2 bases and J by 3 bases, and 11 bases separated the two germline ends. CDR3 residues: CASSYQGFYYNEQFF. The CDR3 nucleotides read TGTGCCAGCAGTTACCAGGGATTCTACTACAATGAGCAGTTCTTC.

This clonotype has only a few counts. This sequence joins TRBV7-9 and TRBJ1-6; 7 nucleotides align to TRBD1. The CDR3 contains 12 residues. Losses at the gene ends were 7 bases for V and 9 bases for J; bases not matched to a gene: 3. The germline V gene encodes CDR1 SEHNR and CDR2 FQNEAQ (reference sequence). The CDR3 region has the DNA TGTGCCAGCAAGGCAGGGGGTTCACCCCTCCACTTT. It translates to CASKAGGSPLHF.

This clonotype has at least ten counts. This chain links TRBV10-3 with TRBJ2-2; TRBD1 matches at 10 bases. Germline lookup yields CDR1 ENHRY and CDR2 SYGVKD. V was clipped by 6 bases and J by 7 bases; unmatched bases: 5. The CDR3 contains 14 residues. CDR3 DNA: TGTGCCATCAGAGGGACAGGGGAGGTCGGGGAGCTGTTTTTT. It encodes CAIRGTGEVGELFF.

This clonotype was seen a few times. This sequence joins TRBV6-2 or TRBV6-3 and TRBJ2-5; 7 bases match TRBD1. CDR1 and CDR2 from the germline V gene are MNHEY and SVGEGT. This CDR3 comprises 14 residues. Trimming cost V 7 bases and J 0 bases; bases outside gene matches: 5. The CDR3 nucleotides are TGTGCCAGCACCGCGGACAGGAACCAAGAGACCCAGTACTTC. Its translation is CASTADRNQETQYF.

The rearrangement joins TRBV5-4 to TRBJ1-1, with D possibly matching TRBD1 (6 bases). The germline gives CDR1 SGHNT, CDR2 YYREEE (reference sequence). Trimming stripped 3 bases from V and 0 bases from J, with 12 bases between. The CDR3 length is 15 residues. In nucleotides, the CDR3 is TGTGCCAGCAGCTCGCCGGGACATTTGAACACTGAAGCTTTCTTT. This translates into CASSSPGHLNTEAFF.

This clonotype was seen repeatedly, ten times or more. This rearrangement joins TRBV7-9 to TRBJ1-2, with D maybe TRBD1 (5 bases). Trimming stripped 4 bases from V and 0 bases from J, with 6 bases between. This CDR3 has 13 residues. CDR1 SEHNR and CDR2 FQNEAQ come from the germline V gene (reference sequence). The CDR3: CASSSTANYGYTF. The CDR3 DNA sequence: TGTGCCAGCAGCTCGACAGCTAACTATGGCTACACCTTC.

In its sample, this clonotype was seen a few times. The chain's CDR3 is CASSPPRSRGSTTDTQYF. As DNA, the CDR3 is TGTGCCAGCTCACCACCGCGGTCGCGGGGGTCGACCACAGATACGCAGTATTTT. The chain recombines TRBV18 with TRBJ2-3; TRBD2 matches 7 bases. The germline gives CDR1 KGHSH, CDR2 LQKENI. This CDR3 is built from 18 residues. V gave up 0 bases and J gave up 2 bases; unmatched junction bases: 11.

This clonotype was seen many times. The chain employs TRBV20-1 and TRBJ2-7; D is perhaps TRBD2 (6 bases). Trimming took off 0 bases at V and 5 bases at J, with 17 bases between the two ends. The V gene's germline CDR1 is DFQATT and CDR2 SNEGSKA (reference sequence). This CDR3 comprises 15 residues. The CDR3 here is CSARDGLGGSHEQYF. Here the CDR3 DNA reads TGCAGTGCTAGAGATGGCCTGGGGGGAAGCCACGAGCAGTACTTC.

The rearrangement uses TRBV6-1 and TRBJ2-7, with 9 bases fitting TRBD1. With V trimmed by 6 bases and J by 3 bases, 9 bases remained unmatched. Germline CDR1 is MNHNS and CDR2 is SASEGT. The CDR3 is 15 residues long. DNA of the CDR3: TGTGCCAGCAGGGAGCACCGGGACAGGGACTACGAGCAGTACGTC. It codes for CASREHRDRDYEQYV.